The 10 T cell receptor beta chains presented below share a single source sample, sequenced in a study of blood T cell repertoires in COVID-19. Measured with immunoSEQ multiplex PCR; TCRdb has only the in-frame clones, and not every one. Of around 300,000 clones detected, approximately 89% appear once; the ten largest clones hold roughly 2.6%. The sequencing sample was made of PBMCs or T cells enriched from blood (not recorded which). Source of these receptors: a young woman who had recovered from COVID-19.

The chain recombines TRBV20-1 with TRBJ1-3, with D unresolved. Trimming took off 0 bases at V and 15 bases at J, with 12 bases between the two ends. The CDR3 has 11 amino acids. CDR1 and CDR2 (germline): DFQATT, SNEGSKA (reference sequence). The chain's CDR3 is CSAREEGTSYF. The DNA of the CDR3 is TGCAGTGCTAGAGAGGAGGGAACCTCATATTTT.

V gene TRBV10-3 combines with J gene TRBJ2-7; 9 nucleotides align to TRBD1. The germline V gene encodes CDR1 ENHRY and CDR2 SYGVKD. Germline trimming cut 2 bases from V and 5 bases from J; bases unmatched to any gene: 10. The CDR3 runs to 16 residues. The CDR3 region has the DNA TGTGCCATCAGTGAGGAAATACAGGGGGCGAGGAACGAGCAGTACTTC. Protein product: CAISEEIQGARNEQYF.

This clone has more than one count but fewer than ten. V usage is TRBV5-1 and J usage is TRBJ1-2, with TRBD1 identical over 12 bases. Germline V CDR1 and CDR2: SGHRS, YFSETQ. J was trimmed by 10 bases and V by 0 bases; bases with no gene match: 4. This CDR3 is 14 amino acids long. In DNA, the CDR3 is TGCGCCAGCAGCTTGGTGGGGACAGGGGGCAACTACACCTTC. It is translated as CASSLVGTGGNYTF.

The CDR3 reads CATSRDRGSGVHSYNEQFF. CDR3 bases: TGTGCCACCAGCAGAGATCGAGGTAGCGGAGTCCACTCCTACAATGAGCAGTTCTTC. The rearrangement joins TRBV15 to TRBJ2-1, with TRBD2 as a possible D gene (6 bases). Trimming shortened V by 0 bases and J by 0 bases, and 18 bases separated the two germline ends. The germline gives CDR1 LNHNV, CDR2 YYDKDF (reference sequence). The CDR3 has 19 residues.

The CDR3: CASSQGPSGGYEQYF. The DNA for the CDR3 is TGTGCCAGCAGCCAAGGGCCTAGCGGGGGTTACGAGCAGTACTTC. The chain combines TRBV3-1 (or the pseudogene TRBV3-2) with TRBJ2-7; 10 nucleotides line up with TRBD2. V lost 1 base and J lost 4; bases outside the gene matches: 4. CDR1 is LGHDT, CDR2 YNNKEL, per germline (reference sequence). The CDR3 spans 15 residues.

The chain couples TRBV4-3 to TRBJ2-3; D is uncertain. CDR3 length: 14 amino acids. Per the germline V gene, CDR1 is LGHNA and CDR2 is YSLEER. Trimming stripped 0 bases from V and 1 base from J, with 5 bases between. The DNA of the CDR3 is TGCGCCAGCAGCCAAGATATAGGCACAGATACGCAGTATTTT. This encodes CASSQDIGTDTQYF.

The chain uses TRBV2 and TRBJ2-1; TRBD2 aligns across 13 bases. From germline, CDR1 is SNHLY and CDR2 FYNNEI. Trimming removed 5 bases from V and 0 bases from J; junction bases left unmatched: 4. The CDR3 runs 17 residues. In DNA, the CDR3 is TGTGCCAGCAGTCAGACTAGCGGGGGGACCTCCTACAATGAGCAGTTCTTC. This encodes CASSQTSGGTSYNEQFF.

The chain is built from TRBV10-3 and TRBJ2-6, with D possibly matching TRBD1 (5 bases). This CDR3 has 19 residues. Germline V gene lookup returns CDR1 ENHRY and CDR2 SYGVKD. V shed 2 bases and J shed 0 bases, with 17 bases lying between them. CDR3 nucleotide sequence: TGTGCCATCAGTGAGGGGGCGGACATCCTACCCTCTGGGGCCAACGTCCTGACTTTC. It encodes CAISEGADILPSGANVLTF.

This rearrangement joins TRBV5-6 to TRBJ1-1; no clear D. Germline V gene lookup returns CDR1 SGHDT and CDR2 YYEEEE. V was cut by 4 bases and J by 1 base, with 11 bases left in between. The length of the CDR3 is 14 residues. The DNA for the CDR3 is TGTGCCAGCAGCCTCGAAGCCGCGAACACTGAAGCTTTCTTT. This gives the protein CASSLEAANTEAFF.

V gene TRBV19 combines with J gene TRBJ1-3, with D hard to call. The CDR3 has 13 residues. Germline V gene sequence: CDR1 LNHDA, CDR2 SQIVND (reference sequence). The V and J ends lost 4 bases and 4 bases respectively, with 8 bases between them. CDR3 loop: CASSKQAGNTIYF. CDR3 nucleotide sequence: TGTGCCAGTAGTAAGCAGGCGGGAAACACCATATATTTT.